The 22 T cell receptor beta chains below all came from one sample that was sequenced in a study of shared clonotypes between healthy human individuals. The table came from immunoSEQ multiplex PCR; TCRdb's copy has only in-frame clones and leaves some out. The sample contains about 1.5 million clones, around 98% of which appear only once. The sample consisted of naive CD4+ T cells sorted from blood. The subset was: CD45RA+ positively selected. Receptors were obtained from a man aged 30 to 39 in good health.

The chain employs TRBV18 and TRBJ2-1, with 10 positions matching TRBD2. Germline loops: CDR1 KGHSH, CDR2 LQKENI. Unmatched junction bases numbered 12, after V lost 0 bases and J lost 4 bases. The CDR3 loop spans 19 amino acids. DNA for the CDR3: TGTGCCAGCTCACCACCGGTGCGCCTCGGGACTAGCGAATACAATGAGCAGTTCTTC. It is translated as CASSPPVRLGTSEYNEQFF.

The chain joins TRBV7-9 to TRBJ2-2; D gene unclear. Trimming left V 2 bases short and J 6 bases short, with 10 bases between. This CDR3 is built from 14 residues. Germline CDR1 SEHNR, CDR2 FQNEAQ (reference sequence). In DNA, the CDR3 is TGTGCCAGCAGCTTACTGAAAGCGTCCGGGGAGCTGTTTTTT. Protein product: CASSLLKASGELFF.

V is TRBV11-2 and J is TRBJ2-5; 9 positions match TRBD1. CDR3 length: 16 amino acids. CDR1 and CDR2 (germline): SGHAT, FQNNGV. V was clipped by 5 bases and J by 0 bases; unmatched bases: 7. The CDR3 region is CASSRPGQGNQETQYF. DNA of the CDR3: TGTGCCAGCAGCAGACCGGGACAGGGAAACCAAGAGACCCAGTACTTC.

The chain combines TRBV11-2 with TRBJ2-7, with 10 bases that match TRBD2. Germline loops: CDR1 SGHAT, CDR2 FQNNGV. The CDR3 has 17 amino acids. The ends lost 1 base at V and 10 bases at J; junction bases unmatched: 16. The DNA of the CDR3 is TGTGCCAGCAGCTTAGGCTCTAGCGGGAGTTCTCGGGCTTTCCAGTACTTC. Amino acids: CASSLGSSGSSRAFQYF.

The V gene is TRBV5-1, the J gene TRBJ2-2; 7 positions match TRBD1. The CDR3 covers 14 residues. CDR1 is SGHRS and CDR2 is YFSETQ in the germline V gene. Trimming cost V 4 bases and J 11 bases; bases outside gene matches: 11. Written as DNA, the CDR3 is TGCGCCAGCAGCACGGCCGGGACAGAGGGAGAGCTGTTTTTT. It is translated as CASSTAGTEGELFF.

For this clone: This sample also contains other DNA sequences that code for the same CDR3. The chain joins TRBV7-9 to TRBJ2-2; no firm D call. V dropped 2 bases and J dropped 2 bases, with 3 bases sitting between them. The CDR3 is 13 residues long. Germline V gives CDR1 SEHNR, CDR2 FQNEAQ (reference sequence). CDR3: CASSLYNTGELFF. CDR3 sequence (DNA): TGTGCCAGCAGCTTATACAACACCGGGGAGCTGTTTTTT.

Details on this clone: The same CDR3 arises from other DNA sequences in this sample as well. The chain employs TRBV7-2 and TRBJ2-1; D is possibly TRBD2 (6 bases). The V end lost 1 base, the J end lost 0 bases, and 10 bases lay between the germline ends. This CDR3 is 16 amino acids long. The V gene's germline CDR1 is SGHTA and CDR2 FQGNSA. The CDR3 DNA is TGTGCCAGCAGCTTAGTCGGAGGGAGCTCCTACAATGAGCAGTTCTTC. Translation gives CASSLVGGSSYNEQFF.

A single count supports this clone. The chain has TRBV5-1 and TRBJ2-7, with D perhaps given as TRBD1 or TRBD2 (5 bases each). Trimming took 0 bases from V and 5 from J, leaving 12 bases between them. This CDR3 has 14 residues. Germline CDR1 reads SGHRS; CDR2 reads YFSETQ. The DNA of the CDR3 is TGCGCCAGCAGCTTGGATGGGGGAATGGACGAGCAGTACTTC. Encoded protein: CASSLDGGMDEQYF.

The CDR3 region is CASSVTNSPLHF. For the CDR3, the DNA is TGCGCCAGCAGTGTTACGAATTCACCCCTCCACTTT. The chain combines TRBV10-2 with TRBJ1-6; no firm D call. The V end was cut by 4 bases, the J end by 7 bases, with 5 bases between. The V gene's germline CDR1 is WSHSY and CDR2 SAAADI. The CDR3 is 12 amino acids.

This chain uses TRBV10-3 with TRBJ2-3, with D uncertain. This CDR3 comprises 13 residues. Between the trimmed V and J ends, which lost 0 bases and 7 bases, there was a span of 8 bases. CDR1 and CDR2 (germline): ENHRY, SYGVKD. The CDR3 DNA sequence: TGTGCCATCAGTGAGTCCCAGACTCATACGCAGTATTTT. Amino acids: CAISESQTHTQYF.

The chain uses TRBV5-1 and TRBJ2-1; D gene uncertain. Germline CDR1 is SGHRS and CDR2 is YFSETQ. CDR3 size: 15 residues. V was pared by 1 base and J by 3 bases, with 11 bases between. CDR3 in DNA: TGCGCCAGCAGCTTGCAGACCCAGCGCTACAATGAGCAGTTCTTC. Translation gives CASSLQTQRYNEQFF. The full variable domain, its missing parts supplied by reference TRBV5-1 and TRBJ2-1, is KAGVTQTPRYLIKTRGQQVTLSCSPISGHRSVSWYQQTPGQGLQFLFEYFSETQRNKGNFPGRFSGRQFSNSRSEMNVSTLELGDSALYLCASSLQTQRYNEQFFGPGTRLTVL.

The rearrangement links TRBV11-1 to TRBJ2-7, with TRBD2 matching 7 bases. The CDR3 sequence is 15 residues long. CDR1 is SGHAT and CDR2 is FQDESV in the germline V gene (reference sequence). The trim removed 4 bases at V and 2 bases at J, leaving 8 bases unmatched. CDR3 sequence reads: CASSSNSGLTYEQYF. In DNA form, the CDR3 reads TGTGCCAGCAGCTCAAATAGCGGGTTGACCTACGAGCAGTACTTC.

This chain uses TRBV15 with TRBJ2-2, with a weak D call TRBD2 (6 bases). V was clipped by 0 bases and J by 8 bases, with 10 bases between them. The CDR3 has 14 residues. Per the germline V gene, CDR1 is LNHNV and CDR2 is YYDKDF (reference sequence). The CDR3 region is CATSRDIGGGELFF. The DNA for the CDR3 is TGTGCCACCAGCAGAGATATCGGAGGGGGGGAGCTGTTTTTT.

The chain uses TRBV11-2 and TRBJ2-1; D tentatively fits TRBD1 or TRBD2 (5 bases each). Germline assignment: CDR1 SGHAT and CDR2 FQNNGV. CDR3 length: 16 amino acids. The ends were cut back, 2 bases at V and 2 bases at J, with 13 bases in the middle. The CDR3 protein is CASSLPGRATYNEQFF. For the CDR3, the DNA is TGTGCCAGCAGCTTACCAGGGCGGGCTACCTACAATGAGCAGTTCTTC.

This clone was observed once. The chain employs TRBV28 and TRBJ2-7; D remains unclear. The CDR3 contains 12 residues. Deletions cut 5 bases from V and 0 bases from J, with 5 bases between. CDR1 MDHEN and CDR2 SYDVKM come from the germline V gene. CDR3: CASSASSYEQYF. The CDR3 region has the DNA TGTGCCAGCAGTGCCTCCTCCTACGAGCAGTACTTC. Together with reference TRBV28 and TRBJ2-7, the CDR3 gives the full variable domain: DVKVTQSSRYLVKRTGEKVFLECVQDMDHENMFWYRQDPGLGLRLIYFSYDVKMKEKGDIPEGYSVSREKKERFSLILESASTNQTSMYLCASSASSYEQYFGPGTRLTVT.

The DNA for the CDR3 is TGTGCCAGCTCACCAAGATTGAGCGGGGGTAACACTGAAGCTTTCTTT. It encodes CASSPRLSGGNTEAFF. The chain has TRBV18 and TRBJ1-1; TRBD1 is a possible D gene (5 bases). CDR3 size: 16 residues. V was trimmed by 2 bases and J by 2 bases, leaving 15 bases between them. Germline lookup yields CDR1 KGHSH and CDR2 LQKENI.

CDR3 in DNA: TGTGCTAGTGGTTTGGCAACCCGGGACACCTACTTTCGGGACACTGAAGCTTTCTTT. Translation gives CASGLATRDTYFRDTEAFF. The J gene is TRBJ1-1, the V gene TRBV12-5, with D possibly TRBD1 on 6 matching bases. Germline lookup yields CDR1 LGHNT and CDR2 FRNRAP. CDR3 length: 19 amino acids. Between the trimmed V and J ends, which lost 1 base and 3 bases, there was a span of 24 bases.

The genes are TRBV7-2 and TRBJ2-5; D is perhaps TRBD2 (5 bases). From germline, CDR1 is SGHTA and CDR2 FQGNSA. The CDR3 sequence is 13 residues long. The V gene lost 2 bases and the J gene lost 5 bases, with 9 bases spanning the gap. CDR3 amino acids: CASSLHRGETQYF. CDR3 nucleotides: TGTGCCAGCAGCTTACACAGAGGGGAGACCCAGTACTTC.

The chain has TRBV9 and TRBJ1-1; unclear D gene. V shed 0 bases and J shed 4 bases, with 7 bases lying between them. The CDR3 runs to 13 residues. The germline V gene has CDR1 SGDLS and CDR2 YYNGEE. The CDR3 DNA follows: TGTGCCAGCAGCGTAGGCATGGTCACTGAAGCTTTCTTT. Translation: CASSVGMVTEAFF.

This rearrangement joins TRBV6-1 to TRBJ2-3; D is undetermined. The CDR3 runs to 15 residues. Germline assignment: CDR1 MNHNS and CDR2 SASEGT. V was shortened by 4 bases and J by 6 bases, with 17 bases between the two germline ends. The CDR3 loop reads CASSGAPLARDTQYF. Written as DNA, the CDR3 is TGTGCCAGCAGTGGGGCCCCTTTGGCGAGGGATACGCAGTATTTT.

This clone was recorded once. This CDR3 is CASSPLLPSGTGANVLTF. The CDR3 DNA follows: TGTGCCAGCAGCCCCCTCTTACCCTCAGGGACTGGGGCCAACGTCCTGACTTTC. The genes are TRBV7-9 and TRBJ2-6, with D tentatively TRBD1 (5 bases). The V end lost 5 bases, the J end lost 2 bases, and 19 bases lay between the germline ends. The CDR3 extends over 18 amino acids. Germline CDR1 SEHNR, CDR2 FQNEAQ (reference sequence).

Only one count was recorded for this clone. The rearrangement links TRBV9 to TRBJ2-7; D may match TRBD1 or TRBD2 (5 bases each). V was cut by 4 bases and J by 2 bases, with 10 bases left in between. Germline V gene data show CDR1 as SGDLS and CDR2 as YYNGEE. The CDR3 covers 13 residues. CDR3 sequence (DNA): TGTGCCAGCAGCCCGGGACCTCCCTACGAGCAGTACTTC. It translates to CASSPGPPYEQYF.